Presented here are 12 T cell receptor beta chains from one specimen sequenced in a study of somatic mutations in cytotoxic T cells in rheumatoid arthritis. The data were produced by immunoSEQ multiplex PCR, yet TCRdb's version contains in-frame clones alone and is incomplete. The table records around 15,000 clones, 65% to 75% of them present only once. What was sequenced was CD8+ T cells sorted from blood. Receptors originate from an adult with rheumatoid arthritis.

This clone was seen only once. The chain employs TRBV19 and TRBJ2-1; 8 nucleotides align to TRBD2. This CDR3 has 15 residues. After removal of 7 bases from V and 4 bases from J, the junction contained 9 bases not matched to a gene. CDR1 and CDR2 from the germline V gene are LNHDA and SQIVND (reference sequence). CDR3 protein: CASTPGTRGYNEQFF. DNA of the CDR3: TGTGCCAGTACCCCGGGGACTAGAGGATACAATGAGCAGTTCTTC. Combining the CDR3 with reference TRBV19 and TRBJ2-1 gives the whole variable domain DGGITQSPKYLFRKEGQNVTLSCEQNLNHDAMYWYRQDPGQGLRLIYYSQIVNDFQKGDIAEGYSVSREKKESFPLTVTSAQKNPTAFYLCASTPGTRGYNEQFFGPGTRLTVL.

This sequence joins TRBV19 and TRBJ1-1, with a tentative D call TRBD1 (5 bases). Trimming stripped 3 bases from V and 3 bases from J, with 8 bases between. CDR3 length equals 13 residues. Germline loops: CDR1 LNHDA, CDR2 SQIVND (reference sequence). The CDR3 spells CASSIKGYTEAFF. CDR3 nucleotides: TGTGCCAGTAGTATCAAGGGGTACACTGAAGCTTTCTTT.

On this clone itself: The germline gene is not matched at one end of the junction; a read error may be the cause. This chain connects TRBV7-7 to TRBJ2-5, with D maybe TRBD1 (8 bases). The CDR3 is made up of 12 amino acids. Germline assignment: CDR1 SSHAT and CDR2 FNYEAQ (reference sequence). The CDR3 DNA reads TGTGCTAGCAGCGGGGACAGGGAGACCCAGTACTTC. Its protein product is CASSGDRETQYF.

This clone was seen more than once but under ten times. V and J are TRBV27 and TRBJ2-7, with D perhaps assigned TRBD1 or TRBD2 (5 bases each). The V gene's germline CDR1 is MNHEY and CDR2 SMNVEV (reference sequence). The ends were cut back, 5 bases at V and 2 bases at J, with 16 bases in the middle. This CDR3 comprises 15 residues. CDR3 protein: CASSRPGTLTYEQYF. The CDR3 coding sequence is TGTGCCAGCAGTAGACCCGGGACGCTCACCTACGAGCAGTACTTC.

J is TRBJ1-3 and V is TRBV9; D is uncertain. Germline-derived CDR1 and CDR2 are SGDLS and YYNGEE. The ends were cut back, 2 bases at V and 0 bases at J, with 6 bases in the middle. The CDR3 is 14 amino acids. CDR3 amino acids: CASSVTNSGNTIYF. The CDR3 DNA reads as TGTGCCAGCAGCGTTACGAACTCTGGAAACACCATATATTTT.

The chain couples TRBV5-6 to TRBJ2-7, with no clear D. With 4 bases removed from V and 2 bases from J, the gap between germline ends came to 13 bases. Germline CDR1 and CDR2: SGHDT and YYEEEE. CDR3 length equals 14 residues. The DNA of the CDR3 is TGTGCCAGCAGCCCACCAATCAGCCCCTACGAGCAGTACTTC. Residues: CASSPPISPYEQYF.

This chain uses TRBV14 with TRBJ1-3, with D tentatively TRBD1 (5 bases). CDR3 size: 18 residues. Germline lookup yields CDR1 SGHDN and CDR2 FVKESK. Trimming took off 4 bases at V and 0 bases at J, with 19 bases between the two ends. This chain's CDR3 is CASSLRGTLPSSGNTIYF. The CDR3 nucleotides read TGTGCCAGCAGCCTGCGGGGGACGCTACCCTCCTCTGGAAACACCATATATTTT.

The gene calls are TRBV7-9 and TRBJ1-1; 7 bases are shared with TRBD1. The CDR3 covers 16 residues. Germline V gene sequence: CDR1 SEHNR, CDR2 FQNEAQ (reference sequence). The V gene end was trimmed by 5 bases and the J gene end by 0 bases; junction bases not matched to a gene: 9. The CDR3 DNA reads TGTGCCAGCAGCCACCGACAGGGTTCCCTGAACACTGAAGCTTTCTTT. It translates to CASSHRQGSLNTEAFF.

The chain has TRBV7-6 and TRBJ2-1; TRBD1 might be the D (6 bases). The CDR3 consists of 16 residues. Trimming shortened V by 4 bases and J by 1 base, and 14 bases separated the two germline ends. Germline V gene lookup returns CDR1 SGHVS and CDR2 FNYEAQ. For the CDR3, the DNA is TGTGCCAGCAGCTCCGGGGTAGGGGGATCCTACAATGAGCAGTTCTTC. Encoded protein: CASSSGVGGSYNEQFF.

This chain joins TRBV30 and TRBJ2-3; a weak D match, TRBD2 (5 bases). CDR1 GTSNPN and CDR2 SVGIG come from the germline V gene (reference sequence). The CDR3 has 10 amino acids. The ends were cut back, 8 bases at V and 8 bases at J, with 11 bases in the middle. The CDR3 coding sequence is TGTGCCCTCGGGGTCCCTACGCAGTATTTT. Translation: CALGVPTQYF. Filled out from reference TRBV30 and TRBJ2-3, the complete variable domain reads SQTIHQWPATLVQPVGSPLSLECTVEGTSNPNLYWYRQAAGRGLQLLFYSVGIGQISSEVPQNLSASRPQDRQFILSSKKLLLSDSGFYLCALGVPTQYFGPGTRLTVL.

V usage is TRBV4-2 and J usage is TRBJ1-3, with 9 bases lining up with TRBD1. With V trimmed by 0 bases and J by 1 base, 7 bases remained unmatched. There are 18 residues in the CDR3. Germline loops: CDR1 LGHNA, CDR2 YNFKEQ. DNA of the CDR3: TGTGCCAGCAGCCAAGAAGGGACAGGGCCTTCATCTGGAAACACCATATATTTT. Its protein is CASSQEGTGPSSGNTIYF.

The chain uses TRBV6-1 and TRBJ2-7, with D tentatively TRBD1 (6 bases). V dropped 8 bases and J dropped 5 bases, with 16 bases sitting between them. This CDR3 spans 13 amino acids. Germline CDR1 is MNHNS and CDR2 is SASEGT. CDR3 sequence reads: CASVGAGLHEQYF. CDR3 DNA sequence: TGTGCCAGCGTGGGGGCAGGGTTGCACGAGCAGTACTTC.